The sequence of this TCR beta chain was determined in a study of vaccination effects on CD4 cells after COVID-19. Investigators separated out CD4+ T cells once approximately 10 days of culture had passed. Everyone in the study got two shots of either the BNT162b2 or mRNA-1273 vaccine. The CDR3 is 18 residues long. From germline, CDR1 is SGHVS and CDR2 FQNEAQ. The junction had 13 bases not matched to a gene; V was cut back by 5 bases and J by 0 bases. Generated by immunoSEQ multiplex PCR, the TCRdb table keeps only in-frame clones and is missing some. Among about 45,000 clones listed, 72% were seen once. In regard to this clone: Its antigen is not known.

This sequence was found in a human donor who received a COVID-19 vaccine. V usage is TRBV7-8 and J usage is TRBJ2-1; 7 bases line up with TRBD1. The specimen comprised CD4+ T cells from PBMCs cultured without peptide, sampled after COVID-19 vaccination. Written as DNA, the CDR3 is TGTGCCAGCAGCAGACGAATACTCCGGGACAGCTCCTACAATGAGCAGTTCTTC. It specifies CASSRRILRDSSYNEQFF.